A selection of T cell receptor beta chains follows, all from one sample in a study of spatial heterogeneity in lung cancer. From the 5' RACE reads, TCRdb called clonotypes with MiXCR, one entry per CDR3 protein. This sample has 110,000 or so distinct CDR3 sequences, with more than 10% found just once. Sequenced material: PBMCs, taken at follow-up. These receptors all stem from a female donor with early-stage non-small cell lung cancer. The CDR3 runs from the conserved cysteine through the conserved F or W. The D gene is left open where the match is weak. Only part of the rows carry a size: once, few, many, or a class if the clone is expanded.

abundance | d_gene | j_gene | v_gene | CDR3nt | CDR3aa
few | TRBD2 | TRBJ2-3 | TRBV6-5 | TGTGCCAGCAGTTACTATGGGACTAGCGGGAGGTTGACAGATACGCAGTATTTT | CASSYYGTSGRLTDTQYF
- | - | TRBJ1-5 | TRBV2 | TGTGCCAGCAACTGGGAGAGCAATCAGCCCCAGCATTTT | CASNWESNQPQHF
many | - | TRBJ2-3 | TRBV7-9 | TGTGCCAGCAGCTTAGCCCGGGAGACAGATACGCAGTATTTT | CASSLARETDTQYF
few | TRBD1 | TRBJ1-1 | TRBV12-3/TRBV12-4 | TGTGCCAGCAGAAGGGGACAGGGTGGTTTCACTGAAGCTTTCTTT | CASRRGQGGFTEAFF
many | - | TRBJ1-1 | TRBV12-3/TRBV12-4 | TGTGCCAGCAGCTTCGACAGGAACACTGAAGCTTTCTTT | CASSFDRNTEAFF
many | - | TRBJ1-2 | TRBV20-1 | TGCAGTGCTAGAGATGACTATGGCTACACCTTC | CSARDDYGYTF
many | - | TRBJ2-7 | TRBV11-1 | TGTGCCAGCAGCTTAGCGCCAAGGGTCGGAATCCCCTACGAGCAGTACTTC | CASSLAPRVGIPYEQYF
few | - | TRBJ2-5 | TRBV29-1 | TGCAGCGGGGGCTTCGCGCGCCCAGAGACCCAGTACTTC | CSGGFARPETQYF
few | TRBD2 | TRBJ2-1 | TRBV2 | TGTGCCAGCAGCAGAGGTGCTAGCGGGAATTCCTTACAGTTCTTC | CASSRGASGNSLQFF
- | TRBD2 | TRBJ2-1 | TRBV24-1 | TGTGCCACCAGTGGTTCGACTAGCAGCTCCTACAATGAGCAGTTCTTC | CATSGSTSSSYNEQFF
few | - | TRBJ1-5 | TRBV2 | TGTGCCAGCAGTGGGACTGCCGTGGGCGCTCAGCCCCAGCATTTT | CASSGTAVGAQPQHF
few | - | TRBJ2-5 | TRBV28 | TGTGCCAGCACCTTAGGTGGTGGGCCCACACAAGAGACCCAGTACTTC | CASTLGGGPTQETQYF
- | - | TRBJ2-2 | TRBV27 | TGTGCCAGCAGCCCCCGGAGGGACGGGGAGCTGTTTTTT | CASSPRRDGELFF
- | TRBD1 | TRBJ1-2 | TRBV28 | TGTGCCAGCAGTCAGGGACAGGGTCGCTATGGCTACACCTTC | CASSQGQGRYGYTF
- | - | TRBJ2-1 | TRBV29-1 | TGCAGCGTTGACAAAGGCGGGACCTGGGGCAATGAGCAGTTCTTC | CSVDKGGTWGNEQFF